Listed below are T cell receptor beta chains from one sample, sequenced in a study of cytotoxic CD8 clonotypes in ibrutinib-treated CLL. Generated by immunoSEQ multiplex PCR, the TCRdb table keeps only in-frame clones and is missing some. The table includes 53,000 or so clones, 50% to 60% detected once. The sequencing here drew on PBMCs, taken at disease progression, from a patient treated with ibrutinib. These receptors originate from a human donor with chronic lymphocytic leukemia. The CDR3 runs from the conserved cysteine through the conserved F or W. D genes are given only for firm matches. Clone size, where shown, is once, few, many, or a class for clones that have expanded.

J gene | clone size | V gene | D gene | CDR3 protein | CDR3 DNA
TRBJ2-7 | few | TRBV7-9 | TRBD1 | CASNSWGTEASYEQYF | TGTGCCAGCAACTCATGGGGGACAGAAGCCTCCTACGAGCAGTACTTC
TRBJ1-1 | - | TRBV7-6 | - | CASSSRVGATEAFF | TGTGCCAGCAGCAGCCGAGTAGGGGCCACTGAAGCTTTCTTT
TRBJ2-3 | - | TRBV5-6 | - | CASSLPRLATDTQYF | TGTGCCAGCAGCTTGCCCCGACTCGCCACAGATACGCAGTATTTT
TRBJ2-1 | - | TRBV15 | TRBD2 | CATSRLAGTHNEQFF | TGTGCCACCAGCAGACTAGCGGGCACCCACAATGAGCAGTTCTTC
TRBJ1-1 | once | TRBV30 | - | CAWSTQVNTEAFF | TGTGCCTGGAGTACACAGGTAAACACTGAAGCTTTCTTT
TRBJ2-7 | - | TRBV13 | - | CASSHSEKFTYEQYF | TGTGCCAGCAGCCATTCGGAGAAGTTCACCTACGAGCAGTACTTC
TRBJ1-1 | many | TRBV5-1 | - | CASSAQGEAFF | TGCGCCAGCAGCGCGCAGGGTGAAGCTTTCTTT
TRBJ1-4 | - | TRBV6-1 | TRBD1 | CASLPKQGGNEKLFF | TGTGCCAGCTTACCCAAACAGGGGGGGAATGAAAAACTGTTTTTT
TRBJ2-5 | - | TRBV7-2 | - | CASSFVPQGRETQYF | TGTGCCAGCAGCTTTGTGCCGCAGGGGAGAGAGACCCAGTACTTC
TRBJ2-1 | - | TRBV6-5 | - | CASSGPAGYNEQFF | TGTGCCAGCAGCGGGCCGGCTGGCTACAATGAGCAGTTCTTC
TRBJ2-7 | - | TRBV10-3 | TRBD2 | CAINTGTSYEQYF | TGTGCCATCAATACCGGGACTAGCTACGAGCAGTACTTC
TRBJ1-2 | - | TRBV29-1 | - | CSVDGGEGVWAGYTF | TGCAGCGTTGACGGGGGTGAAGGGGTATGGGCTGGCTACACCTTC
TRBJ1-5 | - | TRBV27 | - | CASSFINQPQHF | TGTGCCAGCAGTTTTATAAATCAGCCCCAGCATTTT
TRBJ2-5 | - | TRBV11-2 | - | CASLGRGEETQYF | TGTGCCAGCTTGGGCAGGGGGGAAGAGACCCAGTACTTC
TRBJ2-5 | - | TRBV5-1 | - | CASSLAEQETQYF | TGCGCCAGCAGCTTGGCTGAGCAAGAGACCCAGTACTTC
TRBJ2-7 | - | TRBV4-2 | - | CASSLRMDSYYEQYF | TGTGCCAGCAGCCTGAGAATGGACTCTTATTACGAGCAGTACTTC
TRBJ2-7 | few | TRBV7-2 | - | CASSSRRYEQYF | TGTGCCAGCAGCTCCCGGCGGTACGAGCAGTACTTC
TRBJ2-5 | few | TRBV27 | - | CASSPLDRRETQYF | TGTGCCAGCAGTCCCTTGGACAGAAGAGAGACCCAGTACTTC
TRBJ1-1 | - | TRBV10-2 | - | CASSIVPGTEAFF | TGCGCCAGCAGTATCGTCCCGGGCACTGAAGCTTTCTTT
TRBJ2-1 | - | TRBV5-1 | - | CASSLAEKGPYNEQFF | TGCGCCAGCAGCTTGGCCGAGAAGGGCCCCTACAATGAGCAGTTCTTC
TRBJ1-1 | few | TRBV2 | - | CASSRIRENTEAFF | TGTGCCAGCAGCAGAATCAGGGAGAACACTGAAGCTTTCTTT
TRBJ1-1 | - | TRBV18 | TRBD1 | CASSPPTGARTEAFF | TGTGCCAGCTCACCACCGACAGGGGCAAGGACTGAAGCTTTCTTT
TRBJ2-2 | - | TRBV6-6 | - | CASSYGQGGTGELFF | TGTGCCAGCAGTTACGGGCAGGGGGGCACCGGGGAGCTGTTTTTT
TRBJ1-2 | - | TRBV6-5 | - | CASSYGGIDNYGYTF | TGTGCCAGCAGTTACGGGGGAATAGATAACTATGGCTACACCTTC
TRBJ1-2 | - | TRBV7-2 | - | CASSRDAGGAGVYGYTF | TGTGCCAGCAGTCGAGATGCGGGGGGCGCTGGGGTCTATGGCTACACCTTC
TRBJ2-3 | - | TRBV11-3 | TRBD2 | CASSSSGQSTDTQYF | TGTGCCAGCAGCTCTAGCGGCCAAAGCACAGATACGCAGTATTTT
TRBJ1-1 | few | TRBV6-1 | - | CASSDDTGTLGTEAFF | TGTGCCAGCAGTGACGATACAGGGACTCTTGGTACTGAAGCTTTCTTT
TRBJ2-7 | few | TRBV7-9 | - | CASSSTDRGSYEQYF | TGTGCCAGCAGCTCAACGGACAGAGGCTCCTACGAGCAGTACTTC
TRBJ2-5 | - | TRBV5-6 | TRBD1 | CASSLGQGVGETQYF | TGTGCCAGCAGCTTGGGACAGGGTGTAGGGGAGACCCAGTACTTC
TRBJ1-2 | - | TRBV6-1 | TRBD1 | CASSVLPGQGNYGYTF | TGTGCCAGCAGTGTACTCCCGGGACAGGGAAACTATGGCTACACCTTC
TRBJ1-1 | - | TRBV10-3 | - | CATMRDTEAFF | TGTGCCACCATGAGGGATACTGAAGCTTTCTTT
TRBJ1-5 | - | TRBV5-6 | - | CASSSYNDQPQHF | TGTGCCAGCAGCTCCTACAACGATCAGCCCCAGCATTTT
TRBJ2-5 | once | TRBV4-3 | - | CASSQAGVGETQYF | TGCGCCAGCAGCCAAGCAGGGGTGGGAGAGACCCAGTACTTC
TRBJ2-7 | - | TRBV19 | - | CASSIETPSALSYEQYF | TGTGCCAGTAGTATAGAAACTCCTAGTGCCCTCTCCTACGAGCAGTACTTC
TRBJ1-1 | many | TRBV7-9 | - | CASSIARDTEAFF | TGTGCCAGCAGCATAGCTCGCGACACTGAAGCTTTCTTT
TRBJ1-2 | medium-sized | TRBV30 | - | CAWTLGGNGYTF | TGTGCCTGGACCTTAGGGGGTAATGGCTACACCTTC
TRBJ2-2 | - | TRBV19 | TRBD1 | CASREGTGGSGELFF | TGTGCCAGTAGAGAGGGTACAGGGGGCTCCGGGGAGCTGTTTTTT
TRBJ1-6 | few | TRBV6-1 | - | CASSEIGQWNSPLHF | TGTGCCAGCAGTGAGATCGGGCAGTGGAATTCACCCCTCCACTTT
TRBJ1-1 | - | TRBV6-5 | - | CASSYSMSLDTEAFF | TGTGCCAGCAGTTACTCGATGTCCTTGGACACTGAAGCTTTCTTT
TRBJ2-7 | - | TRBV5-1 | TRBD1 | CASSMGQRIEQYF | TGCGCCAGCAGCATGGGACAGAGGATAGAGCAGTACTTC
TRBJ2-5 | - | TRBV6-5 | - | CASHYQQSQYF | TGTGCCAGCCACTATCAGCAGTCACAGTACTTC
TRBJ2-7 | few | TRBV20-1 | TRBD1 | CSAGQGGEQYF | TGCAGTGCGGGACAGGGCGGGGAGCAGTACTTC
TRBJ2-1 | - | TRBV5-4 | TRBD1 | CASSQTQGVDEQFF | TGTGCCAGCAGCCAAACACAGGGGGTCGATGAGCAGTTCTTC
TRBJ2-3 | - | TRBV18 | - | CASSPRAGADTQYF | TGTGCCAGCTCACCACGGGCAGGGGCAGATACGCAGTATTTT
TRBJ1-4 | - | TRBV25-1 | - | CASSLYEEKLFF | TGTGCCAGCAGTTTGTATGAGGAAAAACTGTTTTTT
TRBJ1-1 | - | TRBV18 | - | CASFTGLNTEAFF | TGTGCCAGCTTCACAGGGTTGAACACTGAAGCTTTCTTT
TRBJ1-3 | once | TRBV6-1 | - | CASSELRGSSGNTIYF | TGTGCCAGCAGTGAATTGCGGGGTTCATCTGGAAACACCATATATTTT
TRBJ1-5 | - | TRBV28 | TRBD1 | CASSLVDRGLLQPQHF | TGTGCCAGCAGTTTGGTCGACAGGGGGTTGCTTCAGCCCCAGCATTTT
TRBJ2-7 | - | TRBV5-6 | - | CASSPDLRRYEQYF | TGTGCCAGCAGCCCGGACTTGCGGAGATACGAGCAGTACTTC
TRBJ2-7 | - | TRBV30 | - | CAWDRDTFDRYF | TGTGCCTGGGACCGGGACACCTTCGATCGGTACTTC
TRBJ2-2 | - | TRBV18 | - | CASSPGAIGGELFF | TGTGCCAGCTCACCAGGAGCGATAGGCGGGGAGCTGTTTTTT
TRBJ1-1 | few | TRBV12-5 | TRBD1 | CASGWQSRGTEAFF | TGTGCTAGTGGTTGGCAATCCAGGGGGACTGAAGCTTTCTTT
TRBJ2-1 | - | TRBV6-1 | TRBD2 | CASSGFGVPGLAGSSEQFF | TGTGCCAGCAGTGGATTCGGAGTTCCGGGACTAGCGGGCTCTAGTGAGCAGTTCTTC
TRBJ2-1 | - | TRBV2 | - | CASSADTYNEQFF | TGTGCCAGCAGCGCGGACACGTACAATGAGCAGTTCTTC
TRBJ1-4 | - | TRBV7-2 | - | CASSLAREYGEKLFF | TGTGCCAGCAGCTTAGCGCGGGAGTACGGTGAAAAACTGTTTTTT